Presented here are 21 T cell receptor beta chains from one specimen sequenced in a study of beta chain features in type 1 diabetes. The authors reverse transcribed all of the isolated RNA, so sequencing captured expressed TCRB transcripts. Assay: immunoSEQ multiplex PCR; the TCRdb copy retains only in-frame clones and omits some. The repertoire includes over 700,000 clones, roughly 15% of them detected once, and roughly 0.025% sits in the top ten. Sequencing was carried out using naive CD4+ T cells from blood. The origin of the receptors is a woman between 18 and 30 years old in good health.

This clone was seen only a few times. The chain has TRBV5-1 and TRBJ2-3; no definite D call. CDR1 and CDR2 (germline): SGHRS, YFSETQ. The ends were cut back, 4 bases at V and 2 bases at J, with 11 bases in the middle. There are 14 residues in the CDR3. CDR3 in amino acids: CASSLYLTTDTQYF. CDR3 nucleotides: TGCGCCAGCAGCCTGTACTTAACCACAGATACGCAGTATTTT.

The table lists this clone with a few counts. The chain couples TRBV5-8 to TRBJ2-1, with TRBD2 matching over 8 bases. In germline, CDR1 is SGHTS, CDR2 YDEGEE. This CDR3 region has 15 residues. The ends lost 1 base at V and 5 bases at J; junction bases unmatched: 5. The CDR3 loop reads CASSLTAGANNEQFF. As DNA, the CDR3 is TGTGCCAGCAGCTTGACAGCGGGAGCAAACAATGAGCAGTTCTTC.

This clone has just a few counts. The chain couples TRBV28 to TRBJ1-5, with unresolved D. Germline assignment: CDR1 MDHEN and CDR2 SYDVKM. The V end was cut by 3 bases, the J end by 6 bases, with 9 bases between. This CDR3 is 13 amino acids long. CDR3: CASSFSGVQPQHF. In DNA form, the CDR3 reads TGTGCCAGCAGTTTCTCAGGAGTTCAGCCCCAGCATTTT.

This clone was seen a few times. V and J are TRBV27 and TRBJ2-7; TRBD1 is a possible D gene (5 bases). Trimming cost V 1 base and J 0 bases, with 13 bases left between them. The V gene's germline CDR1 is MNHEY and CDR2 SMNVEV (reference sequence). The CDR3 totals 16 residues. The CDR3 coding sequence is TGTGCCAGCAGTTTATGGGGCAGGACGGGCTCCTACGAGCAGTACTTC. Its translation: CASSLWGRTGSYEQYF.

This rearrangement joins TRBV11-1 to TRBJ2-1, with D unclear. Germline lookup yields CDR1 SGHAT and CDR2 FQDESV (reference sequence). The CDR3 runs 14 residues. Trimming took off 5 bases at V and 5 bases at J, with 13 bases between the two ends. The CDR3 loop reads CASSPRTLNNEQFF. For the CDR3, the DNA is TGTGCCAGCAGCCCCCGGACGCTGAACAATGAGCAGTTCTTC.

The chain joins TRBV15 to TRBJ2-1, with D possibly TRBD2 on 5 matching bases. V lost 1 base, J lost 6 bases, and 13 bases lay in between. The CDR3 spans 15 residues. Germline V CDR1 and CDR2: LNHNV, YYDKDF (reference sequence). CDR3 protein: CATSRGFASSNEQFF. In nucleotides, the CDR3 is TGTGCCACCAGCAGAGGCTTCGCTAGCAGCAATGAGCAGTTCTTC.

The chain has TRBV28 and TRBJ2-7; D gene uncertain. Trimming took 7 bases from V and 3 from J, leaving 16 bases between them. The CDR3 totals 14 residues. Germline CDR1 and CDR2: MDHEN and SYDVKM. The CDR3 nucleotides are TGTGCCAGCACGAGTAGTCCGCGAATCTACGAGCAGTACTTC. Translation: CASTSSPRIYEQYF.

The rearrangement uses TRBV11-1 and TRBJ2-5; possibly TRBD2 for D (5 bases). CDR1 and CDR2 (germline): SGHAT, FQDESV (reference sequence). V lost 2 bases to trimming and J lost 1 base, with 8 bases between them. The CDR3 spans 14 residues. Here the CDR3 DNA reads TGTGCCAGCAGCTTAAACGGGGTCCAAGAGACCCAGTACTTC. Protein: CASSLNGVQETQYF.

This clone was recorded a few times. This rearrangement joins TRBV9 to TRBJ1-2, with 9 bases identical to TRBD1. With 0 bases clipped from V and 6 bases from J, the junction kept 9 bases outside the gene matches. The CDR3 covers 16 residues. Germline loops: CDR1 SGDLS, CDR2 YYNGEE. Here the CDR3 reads CASSVGDRVLSNGYTF. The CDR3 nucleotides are TGTGCCAGCAGCGTAGGGGACAGGGTCCTCTCAAATGGCTACACCTTC.

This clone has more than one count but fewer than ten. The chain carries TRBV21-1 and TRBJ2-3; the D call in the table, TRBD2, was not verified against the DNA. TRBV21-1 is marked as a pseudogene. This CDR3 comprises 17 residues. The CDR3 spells CASSKGLAGVGTDTQYF. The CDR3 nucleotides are TGTGCCAGCAGCAAGGGACTAGCGGGAGTGGGGACAGATACGCAGTATTTT.

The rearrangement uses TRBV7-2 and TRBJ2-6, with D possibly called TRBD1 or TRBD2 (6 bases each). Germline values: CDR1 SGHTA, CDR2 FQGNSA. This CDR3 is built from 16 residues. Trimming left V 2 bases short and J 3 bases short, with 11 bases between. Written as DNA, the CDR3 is TGTGCCAGCAGCTTATGGGGGGCATTTGGGGCCAACGTCCTGACTTTC. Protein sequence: CASSLWGAFGANVLTF.

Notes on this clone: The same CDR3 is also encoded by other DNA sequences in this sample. The CDR3 loop reads CASSLRGSGANVLTF. CDR3 nucleotide sequence: TGTGCCAGCAGTTTGCGGGGCTCTGGGGCCAACGTCCTGACTTTC. This sequence joins TRBV28 and TRBJ2-6, with D possibly TRBD2 on 6 matching bases. CDR3 size: 15 residues. Between the trimmed V and J ends, which lost 3 bases and 0 bases, there was a span of 6 bases. Germline loops: CDR1 MDHEN, CDR2 SYDVKM.

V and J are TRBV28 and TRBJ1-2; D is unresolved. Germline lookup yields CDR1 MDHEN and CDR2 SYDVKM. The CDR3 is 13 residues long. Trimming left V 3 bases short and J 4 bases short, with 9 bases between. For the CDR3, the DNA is TGTGCCAGCAGTTTGGGTCCTGGCTATGGCTACACCTTC. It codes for CASSLGPGYGYTF.

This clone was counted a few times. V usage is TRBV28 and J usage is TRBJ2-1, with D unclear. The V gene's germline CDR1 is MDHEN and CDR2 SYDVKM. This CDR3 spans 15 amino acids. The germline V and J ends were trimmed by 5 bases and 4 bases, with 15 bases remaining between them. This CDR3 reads CASSKANTKYNEQFF. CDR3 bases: TGTGCCAGCAGTAAAGCCAATACAAAGTACAATGAGCAGTTCTTC. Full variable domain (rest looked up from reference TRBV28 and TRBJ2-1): DVKVTQSSRYLVKRTGEKVFLECVQDMDHENMFWYRQDPGLGLRLIYFSYDVKMKEKGDIPEGYSVSREKKERFSLILESASTNQTSMYLCASSKANTKYNEQFFGPGTRLTVL.

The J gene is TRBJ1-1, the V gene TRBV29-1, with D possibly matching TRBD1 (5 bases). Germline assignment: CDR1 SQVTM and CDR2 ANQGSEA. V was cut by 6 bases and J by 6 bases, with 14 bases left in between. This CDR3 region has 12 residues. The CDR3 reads CSVMTDTAEAFF. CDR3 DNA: TGCAGCGTAATGACAGATACCGCTGAAGCTTTCTTT.

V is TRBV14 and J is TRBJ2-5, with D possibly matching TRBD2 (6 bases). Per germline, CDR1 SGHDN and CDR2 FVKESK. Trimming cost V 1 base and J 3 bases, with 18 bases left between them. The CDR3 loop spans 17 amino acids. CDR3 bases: TGTGCCAGCAGCCAAGTCGTTTCTGCTGGCGGGAAAGAGACCCAGTACTTC. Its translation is CASSQVVSAGGKETQYF.

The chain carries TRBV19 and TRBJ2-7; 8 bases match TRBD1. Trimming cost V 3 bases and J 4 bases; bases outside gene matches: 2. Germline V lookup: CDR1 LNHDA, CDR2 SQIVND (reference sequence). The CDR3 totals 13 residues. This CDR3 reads CASSMDREYEQYF. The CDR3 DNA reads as TGTGCCAGTAGTATGGACAGGGAATACGAGCAGTACTTC.

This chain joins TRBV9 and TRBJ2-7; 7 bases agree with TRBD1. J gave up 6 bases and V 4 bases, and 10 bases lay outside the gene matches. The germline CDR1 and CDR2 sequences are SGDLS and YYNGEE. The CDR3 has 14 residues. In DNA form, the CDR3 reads TGTGCCAGCAGCCCCAATCCCTCAGGGGGCGAGCAGTACTTC. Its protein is CASSPNPSGGEQYF.

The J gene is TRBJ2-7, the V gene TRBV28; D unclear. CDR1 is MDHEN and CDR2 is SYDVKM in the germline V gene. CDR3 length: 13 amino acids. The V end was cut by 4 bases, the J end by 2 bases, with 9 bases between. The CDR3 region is CASSSQITYEQYF. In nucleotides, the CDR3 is TGTGCCAGCAGTTCGCAAATTACCTACGAGCAGTACTTC.

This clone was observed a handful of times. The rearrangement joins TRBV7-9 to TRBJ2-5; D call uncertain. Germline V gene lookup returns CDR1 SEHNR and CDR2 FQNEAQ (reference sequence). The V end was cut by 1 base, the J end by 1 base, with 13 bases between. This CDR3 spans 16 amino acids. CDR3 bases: TGTGCCAGCAGCTTAGTCATGCAGGATGGCCAAGAGACCCAGTACTTC. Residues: CASSLVMQDGQETQYF.

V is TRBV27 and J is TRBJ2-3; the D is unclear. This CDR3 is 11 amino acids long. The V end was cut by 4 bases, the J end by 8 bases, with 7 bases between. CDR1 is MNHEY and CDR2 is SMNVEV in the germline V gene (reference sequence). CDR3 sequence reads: CASSYDGTQYF. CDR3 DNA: TGTGCCAGCAGTTATGACGGTACGCAGTATTTT.